The rows below give T cell receptor beta chains drawn from one sample of a study of blood T cell repertoires in COVID-19. The method was immunoSEQ multiplex PCR; TCRdb's version includes in-frame clones alone and lacks a portion of them. The sample includes 70,000 to 85,000 clones, roughly nine tenths of them seen just once. Sequencing input: peripheral blood. Receptor source: a human donor in a cohort sampled during active COVID-19. CDR3s include the opening cysteine and the closing phenylalanine or tryptophan. The order of the fields is clone size, D gene, J gene, V gene, CDR3 protein, CDR3 DNA. The D gene is left open where the match is weak. Size is omitted from some rows. Given values are once, few, many or a class for expanded clones.

. TRBD2 TRBJ2-1 TRBV5-1 CASSLGALLAGERSSYNEQFF TGCGCCAGCAGCTTGGGGGCCCTACTAGCGGGAGAAAGGAGCTCCTACAATGAGCAGTTCTTC
once TRBD1 TRBJ2-7 TRBV6-2/TRBV6-3 CASSYEGQGQGFHEQYF TGTGCCAGCAGTTACGAAGGACAAGGACAGGGGTTCCACGAGCAGTACTTC
. TRBD1 TRBJ2-2 TRBV28 CASSLRDRVAGELFF TGTGCCAGCAGTTTAAGGGACAGGGTGGCCGGGGAGCTGTTTTTT
. . TRBJ2-5 TRBV7-9 CASGQAAGETQYF TGTGCCAGCGGTCAGGCCGCTGGCGAGACCCAGTACTTC
. TRBD2 TRBJ2-3 TRBV27 CASSLYSGRSPSTDTQYF TGTGCCAGCAGTTTATACAGCGGGAGGTCCCCTAGCACAGATACGCAGTATTTT
few . TRBJ1-6 TRBV5-1 CASSLDRNSPLHF TGCGCCAGCAGCTTGGACAGGAATTCACCCCTCCACTTT
. TRBD2 TRBJ2-5 TRBV12-3/TRBV12-4 CASSSSGRETQYF TGTGCCAGCAGTTCTAGCGGGAGAGAGACCCAGTACTTC
. . TRBJ1-4 TRBV15 CATARGQRNEKLFF TGTGCCACCGCCAGGGGCCAGAGGAATGAAAAACTGTTTTTT
. TRBD2 TRBJ2-7 TRBV6-6 CASSYSSLADYEQYF TGTGCCAGCAGTTACTCGAGCCTAGCGGACTACGAGCAGTACTTC
. TRBD1 TRBJ1-5 TRBV10-1 CASSESCVRGRRSNQPQHF TGCGCCAGCAGTGAGTCGTGTGTCAGGGGGCGGAGGTCAAATCAGCCCCAGCATTTT
. . TRBJ2-5 TRBV27 CASSLRAQYF TGTGCCAGCAGCCTGAGGGCCCAGTACTTC
. . TRBJ1-5 TRBV21-1 CASSPPKTDDSNQPQHF TGTGCCAGCAGCCCCCCCAAGACAGATGATAGCAATCAGCCCCAGCATTTT
. TRBD1 TRBJ1-1 TRBV2 CASGGQGASNTEAFF TGTGCCAGCGGGGGACAGGGAGCATCGAACACTGAAGCTTTCTTT
. . TRBJ1-2 TRBV11-2 CASSLGAYGYTF TGTGCCAGCAGCTTGGGGGCCTATGGCTACACCTTC
. TRBD1 TRBJ1-2 TRBV6-1 CASSERRTGEFRGYTF TGTGCCAGCAGTGAAAGGAGAACAGGGGAATTTCGTGGCTACACCTTC
once . TRBJ2-5 TRBV2 CASSTRETQYF TGTGCCAGCAGTACCAGAGAGACCCAGTACTTC
few TRBD1 TRBJ1-5 TRBV4-2 CASSQDWQGANQPQHF TGTGCCAGCAGCCAAGATTGGCAGGGGGCGAATCAGCCCCAGCATTTT
few TRBD2 TRBJ2-5 TRBV27 CASSLSGRERETQYF TGTGCCAGCAGTCTATCAGGGCGGGAGAGGGAGACCCAGTACTTC
. TRBD2 TRBJ2-5 TRBV30 CAWRPGLAGGETQYF TGTGCCTGGCGACCGGGACTAGCGGGGGGGGAGACCCAGTACTTC
. TRBD1 TRBJ2-7 TRBV5-5 CASSIGQGLDEQYF TGTGCCAGCAGCATAGGACAGGGGTTGGACGAGCAGTACTTC
. TRBD1 TRBJ1-5 TRBV7-8 CASSPGGAGQPQHF TGTGCCAGCAGCCCAGGGGGCGCCGGACAGCCCCAGCATTTT